This T cell receptor beta chain was profiled in a study of T cells in Graves' hyperthyroidism and ophthalmopathy. The wider study: Before treatment of any kind, peripheral blood was taken at initial diagnosis.

Amplification targeted TCR beta CDR3 regions from RNA transcripts. HTBI primers were employed in a first-round RT-PCR of the TCR CDR3. Via MiXCR, TCRdb re-called the multiplex PCR reads, giving one row per CDR3 protein. The sample holds about 180,000 distinct CDR3 sequences; about a sixth are singletons and the top ten take roughly 30%. Study results and limitations: Model output signaled ophthalmopathy a median 6.5 months ahead of onset. Blood also contained most expanded thyroid clonotypes above 0.001.

The source of the PBMCs was 8.5 to 10 ml of fresh peripheral blood. The CDR3 covers 15 residues. Per germline, CDR1 LNHDA and CDR2 SQIVND (reference sequence). Trimming at V came to 6 bases and at J to 1 base, leaving 4 bases not matched to a gene. This clonotype was counted many times. The antigen is not known. The receptor comes from a woman between 50 and 59 years old with Graves' hyperthyroidism. This chain uses TRBV19 with TRBJ1-1, with TRBD1 identical over 11 bases. The sample was blood. DNA of the CDR3: TGTGCCAGTAGGGACAGGGGGCAATGGAACACTGAAGCTTTCTTT. As protein: CASRDRGQWNTEAFF.